Following are 14 T cell receptor beta chains from one sample sequenced in a study of Graves' ophthalmopathy and Graves' hyperthyroidism. TCR beta CDR3 amplification used RNA transcripts. HTBI-primed first-round RT-PCR preceded second-round multiplex PCR. TCRdb called the multiplex PCR reads again in MiXCR, with one record for every CDR3 protein. The repertoire holds about 700,000 distinct CDR3 sequences, about 41% seen once, with over 2.5% in the top ten. Sequencing was carried out using peripheral blood. Receptors originate from an adult man with Graves' ophthalmopathy.

This clonotype was observed a single time. This rearrangement joins TRBV4-2 to TRBJ2-7; D is ambiguous. This CDR3 has 15 amino acids. Per the germline V gene, CDR1 is LGHNA and CDR2 is YNFKEQ. V dropped 3 bases and J dropped 2 bases, with 14 bases sitting between them. CDR3 loop: CASSQARHPAYEQYF. The CDR3 nucleotides read TGTGCCAGCAGCCAGGCCCGACACCCTGCCTACGAGCAGTACTTC.

In the case of this clonotype: Lacking the conserved final phenylalanine or tryptophan, this CDR3 likely reflects a read error. It is unclear where the CDR3 begins or ends on the DNA, so no DNA is shown, and the CDR3 is as TCRdb lists it. The chain recombines TRBV10-3 with TRBJ2-5; the table names TRBD2, a call not compared with the DNA. The CDR3 region is 8 residues in length, termini included. CDR1 and CDR2 (germline): ENHRY, SYGVKD. The CDR3 reads CAISAGLA.

The chain uses TRBV7-2 and TRBJ2-7; D is perhaps TRBD1 (5 bases). In germline, CDR1 is SGHTA, CDR2 FQGNSA. With 0 bases removed from V and 5 bases from J, the gap between germline ends came to 17 bases. The CDR3 spans 16 residues. The CDR3 loop is CASSLARRVGSHEQYF. The CDR3 coding sequence is TGTGCCAGCAGCTTAGCTCGCAGGGTCGGTAGCCACGAGCAGTACTTC.

The rearrangement links TRBV30 to TRBJ2-7; TRBD2 matches at 7 bases. CDR3 length: 14 residues. In germline, CDR1 is GTSNPN, CDR2 SVGIG (reference sequence). V lost 3 bases, J lost 4 bases, and 9 bases stayed unmatched. In DNA form, the CDR3 reads TGTGCCTGGAGCGAAGCGGGATGGGGGTACGAGCAGTACTTC. This gives the protein CAWSEAGWGYEQYF.

With regard to this clonotype: One junction end disagrees with the germline gene, perhaps due to a read error. The rearrangement joins TRBV10-3 to TRBJ1-1; D is perhaps TRBD1 (5 bases). This CDR3 is built from 12 residues. Germline CDR1 ENHRY, CDR2 SYGVKD. The CDR3 loop is CASSPTSGEAFF. Written as DNA, the CDR3 is TGTGCCAGCAGTCCCACGTCAGGGGAAGCTTTCTTT.

Worth noting for this clonotype: One end of the junction fails to match germline, which may point to a read error. The gene calls are TRBV13 and TRBJ1-4; D is possibly TRBD1 (6 bases). Germline assignment: CDR1 PRHDT and CDR2 FYEKMQ (reference sequence). The CDR3 is 15 amino acids. The CDR3 loop reads CASSLSGGGVEKLFF. CDR3 in DNA: TGCGCCAGCAGCCTCAGCGGGGGGGGCGTCGAAAAACTGTTTTTT.

This clonotype has a single count. V usage is TRBV10-3 and J usage is TRBJ2-5; D may be TRBD1 (5 bases). CDR1 ENHRY and CDR2 SYGVKD come from the germline V gene. The CDR3 length is 16 residues. Trimming stripped 0 bases from V and 0 bases from J, with 11 bases between. The DNA of the CDR3 is TGTGCCATCAGTGAGTCGATACTACAGGACCAAGAGACCCAGTACTTC. Protein: CAISESILQDQETQYF.

The DNA for the CDR3 is TGTGCCAGCAGCCAATCGGAATTAAATCAGCCCCAGCATTTT. Protein: CASSQSELNQPQHF. The gene calls are TRBV16 and TRBJ1-5; D is unresolved. Trimming pared 0 bases from V and 4 bases from J, leaving 7 bases between. Germline V gene data show CDR1 as KGHSY and CDR2 as FQNENV. There are 14 residues in the CDR3.

In this sample, this clonotype turned up many times. The chain links TRBV25-1 to TRBJ2-7; tentatively, D is TRBD1 or TRBD2 (5 bases each). The CDR3 covers 13 residues. V was shortened by 6 bases and J by 0 bases, with 9 bases between the two germline ends. Germline V lookup: CDR1 MGHDK, CDR2 SYGVNS. The CDR3 reads CASREDISYEQYF. CDR3 bases: TGTGCCAGCAGGGAGGACATCTCCTACGAGCAGTACTTC.

The table lists this clonotype with many counts. The chain combines TRBV10-3 with TRBJ1-3; maybe TRBD1 (6 bases). The V end was cut by 7 bases, the J end by 0 bases, with 10 bases between. In germline, CDR1 is ENHRY, CDR2 SYGVKD. The CDR3 has 14 amino acids. The chain's CDR3 is CAIKTGNSGNTIYF. The DNA of the CDR3 is TGTGCCATCAAAACAGGGAACTCTGGAAACACCATATATTTT.

V and J are TRBV19 and TRBJ1-1, with a possible D match to TRBD1 (5 bases). Germline loops: CDR1 LNHDA, CDR2 SQIVND (reference sequence). This CDR3 has 14 residues. The V end lost 1 base, the J end lost 2 bases, and 8 bases lay between the germline ends. The CDR3 is CASSIARENTEAFF. The CDR3 DNA reads as TGTGCCAGTAGTATAGCCAGGGAAAACACTGAAGCTTTCTTT. Full variable domain (rest looked up from reference TRBV19 and TRBJ1-1): DGGITQSPKYLFRKEGQNVTLSCEQNLNHDAMYWYRQDPGQGLRLIYYSQIVNDFQKGDIAEGYSVSREKKESFPLTVTSAQKNPTAFYLCASSIARENTEAFFGQGTRLTVV.

A word on this clonotype: A much larger clone lies a single base off, so this may be a read error. CDR3 coding DNA: TGTGCCGGCAGTCAGCAGGAGAACCGACAGCCCCAGCATTTT. Translating it yields CAGSQQENRQPQHF. The chain has TRBV6-5 and TRBJ1-5; D gene ambiguous. CDR3 length: 14 amino acids. Germline lookup yields CDR1 MNHEY and CDR2 SVGAGI.

The chain recombines TRBV6-1 with TRBJ2-2; D gene unclear. The CDR3 contains 14 residues. Trimming removed 4 bases from V and 3 bases from J, with 9 bases in between. Germline CDR1 MNHNS, CDR2 SASEGT. As DNA, the CDR3 is TGTGCCAGCAGTGTTTCAGGTTACACCGGGGAGCTGTTTTTT. Residues: CASSVSGYTGELFF.

This clonotype was counted a few times. V gene TRBV20-1 combines with J gene TRBJ2-3; TRBD2 is a possible D gene (6 bases). Trimming took 3 bases from V and 2 from J, leaving 18 bases between them. This CDR3 contains 16 residues. CDR1 and CDR2 from the germline V gene are DFQATT and SNEGSKA (reference sequence). CDR3 nucleotide sequence: TGCAGTGCTAGCCCGAGACTAGTTCCCTCCACAGATACGCAGTATTTT. This sequence encodes CSASPRLVPSTDTQYF.